The rows below give T cell receptor beta chains drawn from one sample of a study of T-cell reconstitution after alpha-beta-depleted transplantation in children. TCRdb independently ran MiXCR on the PCR reads; one entry per CDR3 protein. The data show about 240,000 distinct CDR3 sequences, about 25% seen once. Sample: PBMCs, taken before TCRalphabeta/CD19-depleted stem cell transplant. The receptor source for this set is a girl aged 2-10 years with Fanconi anemia, due to receive a stem cell transplant. CDR3s include the opening cysteine and the closing phenylalanine or tryptophan. The D gene is left open where the match is weak. Clone size is given for some rows only: seen once, a few or many times, or a class if the clone is expanded.

J	V	D	size	DNA	CDR3
TRBJ1-1	TRBV18	-	-	TGTGCCAGCTCACCACCGATTAGACCCGTAGGCACTGAAGCTTTCTTT	CASSPPIRPVGTEAFF
TRBJ1-2	TRBV20-1	-	-	TGCAGTGCTAGCGGGGATTGGCGAGAAGGAGGTGGGGTCTATGGCTACACCTTC	CSASGDWREGGGVYGYTF
TRBJ2-5	TRBV5-1	-	few	TGCGCCAGCAGCTTGGTCATCATGGGGCAAGAGACCCAGTACTTC	CASSLVIMGQETQYF
TRBJ2-1	TRBV10-3	TRBD2	many	TGTGCCATCACCAGCGGGGATCGACTAGCGGGTTCCTACAATGAGCAGTTCTTC	CAITSGDRLAGSYNEQFF
TRBJ2-5	TRBV29-1	-	-	TGCAGCGTTGTGGTGGTGGAGACCCAGTACTTC	CSVVVVETQYF
TRBJ2-1	TRBV7-9	-	many	TGTGCCAGCAGCTTAGCGGAGGGTTGGACGTTCTTC	CASSLAEGWTFF
TRBJ1-1	TRBV5-5	TRBD1	many	TGTGCCAGCAGCTTATCAACAGGGGGCTCGACTGAAGCTTTCTTT	CASSLSTGGSTEAFF
TRBJ2-7	TRBV12-3/TRBV12-4	-	few	TGTGCCAGCAGTTTAATTGGGGCGGGTTTTACCTACGAGCAGTACTTC	CASSLIGAGFTYEQYF
TRBJ2-7	TRBV28	TRBD2	-	TGTGCCAGCAGTCGTGGACTAGTTGGGGACTACGAGCAGTACTTC	CASSRGLVGDYEQYF
TRBJ2-2	TRBV2	TRBD2	-	TGTGCCAGCCGGGAGGGAGGCGGAACCGGGGAGCTGTTTTTT	CASREGGGTGELFF
TRBJ2-1	TRBV18	-	-	TGTGCCAGCTCACCACCGAGCAGGGCTAGAGGGGATGAGCAGTTCTTC	CASSPPSRARGDEQFF
TRBJ2-7	TRBV20-1	TRBD2	few	TGCAGAGGAGAGCGGGGGGGCTACGAGCAGTACTTC	CRGERGGYEQYF
TRBJ1-2	TRBV21-1	-	-	TGTGCCAGCAGCCCGTTTCGAGGACAGGGAAAATTTGTGGTATCTAACTATGGCTACACCTTC	CASSPFRGQGKFVVSNYGYTF
TRBJ2-2	TRBV20-1	-	-	TGCAGTGCTAGACACCTAGCGTATACCGGGGAGCTGTTTTTT	CSARHLAYTGELFF
TRBJ2-5	TRBV29-1	-	few	TGCAGCACCCCGGACAGCTCCGGGGCCCAGTACTTC	CSTPDSSGAQYF
TRBJ2-5	TRBV9	TRBD2	-	TGTGCCAGCAGCGTAGTAGCGGGAGCTCCCCAAGAGACCCAGTACTTC	CASSVVAGAPQETQYF
TRBJ2-1	TRBV27	TRBD1	many	TGTGCCAGCAGTTACAGGGGGAGCTACAATGAGCAGTTCTTC	CASSYRGSYNEQFF
TRBJ2-1	TRBV7-8	TRBD2	once	TGTGCCAGCAGCTTCCCAGCGGGAGGCACCCCCCTGGGTGAGCAGTTCTTC	CASSFPAGGTPLGEQFF
TRBJ2-1	TRBV20-1	TRBD2	few	TGCAGTGCTAGAGCGGGAGGGCCCTATGAGCAGTTCTTC	CSARAGGPYEQFF
TRBJ2-6	TRBV29-1	-	-	TGCAGCGTTGAATCTGCAGGCTCTGGGGCCAACGTCCTGACTTTC	CSVESAGSGANVLTF
TRBJ2-1	TRBV5-1	TRBD1	many	TGCGCCAGCAGCTTCACCGGGACAGGACTCAATGAGCAGTTCTTC	CASSFTGTGLNEQFF
TRBJ2-7	TRBV29-1	-	few	TGCAGCGTTGTCGGGGGACCCTCTTCTAAGAGCTCCTACGAGCAGTACTTC	CSVVGGPSSKSSYEQYF
TRBJ2-7	TRBV28	-	-	TGTGCCAGCAGCTGGAGGGTAGGCGAGCAGTACTTC	CASSWRVGEQYF
TRBJ2-7	TRBV5-3	-	-	TGTGCCAGGAGCTTGTTTGGGTACTGCGAGCAGTACTTC	CARSLFGYCEQYF
TRBJ2-7	TRBV3-1	TRBD2	few	TGTGCCAGCAGCCAACGCGGGAGTGGGTCCTACGAGCAGTACTTC	CASSQRGSGSYEQYF
TRBJ2-7	TRBV29-1	TRBD1	-	TGCAGCGTTGCCCCGGACAGGGTAAATTCCGAGCAGTACTTC	CSVAPDRVNSEQYF
TRBJ2-6	TRBV29-1	-	many	TGCAGCGTTGGAGGGGACCACTCTGGGGCCAACGTCCTGACTTTC	CSVGGDHSGANVLTF
TRBJ2-5	TRBV20-1	-	-	TGCAGTGCTATGGTCGGCAGGTGGGAGACCCAGTACTTC	CSAMVGRWETQYF
TRBJ2-1	TRBV5-1	TRBD2	-	TGCGCCAGCAGCTTGCCGGGACTAGCGGGGGGTGGATACAATGAGCAGTTCTTC	CASSLPGLAGGGYNEQFF
TRBJ2-7	TRBV29-1	-	few	TGCAGCGTTGAAGTTACACCCATGGGCGAGCAGTACTTC	CSVEVTPMGEQYF
TRBJ2-5	TRBV29-1	-	many	TGCAGCGTCGGACGGGGGAGCGAGACCCAGTACTTC	CSVGRGSETQYF
TRBJ2-7	TRBV29-1	-	many	TGCAGCGCGGTTGGTTTGTCAGACTCCTACGAGCAGTACTTC	CSAVGLSDSYEQYF
TRBJ2-3	TRBV24-1	-	-	TGTGCCACGGCTAAACAGGGGGGGAGCACAGATACGCAGTATTTT	CATAKQGGSTDTQYF
TRBJ2-4	TRBV20-1	TRBD1	many	TGCAGTGCCGCTTTACAGGGGCCGAAAAACATTCAGTACTTC	CSAALQGPKNIQYF
TRBJ1-5	TRBV19	-	many	TGTGCCAGTAGTATGCAGACACTCAATCAGCCCCAGCATTTT	CASSMQTLNQPQHF
TRBJ2-1	TRBV5-1	TRBD2	many	TGCGCCAGCAGCTTGGAAGTAGCGGGAGAGTATAGTGAGCAGTTCTTC	CASSLEVAGEYSEQFF
TRBJ1-1	TRBV28	-	-	TGTGCCAGCAGTTTATGGGCCAGTACTGAAGCTTTCTTT	CASSLWASTEAFF
TRBJ2-4	TRBV12-3/TRBV12-4	-	-	TGTGCCAGCAGTTTATTCGAGGGTTTAACCAAAAACATTCAGTACTTC	CASSLFEGLTKNIQYF
TRBJ2-1	TRBV7-6	TRBD2	-	TGTGCCAGCAGCTTATATTCCCGTGGGGCTAGCGGGAGAAGGGGGCTGAATGAGCAGTTCTTC	CASSLYSRGASGRRGLNEQFF
TRBJ2-1	TRBV29-1	TRBD2	many	TGCAGCGTGGAGGGTGGACTAGCGGAGGACTACAATGAGCAGTTCTTC	CSVEGGLAEDYNEQFF
TRBJ2-7	TRBV20-1	-	many	TGCAGTGCCATACTAGTGGCCTACGAGCAGTACTTC	CSAILVAYEQYF
TRBJ2-5	TRBV12-3/TRBV12-4	TRBD2	-	TGTGCCAGCAGTTCACGACTAGCGGGACAGATGCAAAAAGAGACCCAGTACTTC	CASSSRLAGQMQKETQYF